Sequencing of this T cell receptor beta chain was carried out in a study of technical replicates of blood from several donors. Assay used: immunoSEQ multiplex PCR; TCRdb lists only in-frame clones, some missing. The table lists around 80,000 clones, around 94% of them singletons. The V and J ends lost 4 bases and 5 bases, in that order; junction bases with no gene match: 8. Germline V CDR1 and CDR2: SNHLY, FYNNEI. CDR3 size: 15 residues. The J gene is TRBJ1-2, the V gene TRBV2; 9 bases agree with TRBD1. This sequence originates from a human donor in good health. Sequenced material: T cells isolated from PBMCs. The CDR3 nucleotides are TGTGCCAGCAGTGTAGGGACAGGGTCGGGGTATGGCTACACCTTC. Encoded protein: CASSVGTGSGYGYTF.